The 30 T cell receptor beta chains below come from one sample, sequenced in a study of OX40 agonist ivuxolimab in advanced cancers. Some clones are missing from TCRdb's copy, which holds only in-frame ones; the method was immunoSEQ multiplex PCR. Among under 40,000 clones, about four fifths were seen once, and the ten largest hold approximately 1.3%. This specimen was CD4+ or CD8+ T cells sorted from blood, taken in a trial of the OX40 agonist ivuxolimab. These receptors were collected from an adult with an advanced solid tumor such as melanoma, head and neck, liver or kidney cancer.

The genes are TRBV6-6 and TRBJ1-2, with D uncertain. Germline V lookup: CDR1 MNHNY, CDR2 SVGAGI (reference sequence). CDR3 length equals 12 residues. V lost 6 bases to trimming and J lost 4 bases, with 9 bases between them. CDR3 amino acids: CASRGGPYGYTF. In nucleotides, the CDR3 is TGTGCCAGCAGGGGAGGTCCCTATGGCTACACCTTC.

This chain uses TRBV19 with TRBJ1-3; D unclear. V dropped 8 bases and J dropped 0 bases, with 26 bases sitting between them. CDR1 and CDR2 (germline): LNHDA, SQIVND (reference sequence). The CDR3 is 19 residues long. CDR3 region: CASSNTRRLILNSGNTIYF. In DNA form, the CDR3 reads TGTGCCAGTTCGAATACCAGGAGATTGATCCTAAACTCTGGAAACACCATATATTTT.

The rearrangement joins TRBV11-2 to TRBJ2-3, with 8 bases fitting TRBD2. Germline CDR1 is SGHAT and CDR2 is FQNNGV. The CDR3 runs 15 residues. After removal of 4 bases from V and 6 bases from J, the junction contained 9 bases not matched to a gene. The DNA of the CDR3 is TGTGCCAGCAGCTGGGTCGGGGGGGCCGTGGATACGCAGTATTTT. Amino acids: CASSWVGGAVDTQYF. The complete variable domain, with remaining parts taken from reference TRBV11-2 and TRBJ2-3, reads EAGVAQSPRYKIIEKRQSVAFWCNPISGHATLYWYQQILGQGPKLLIQFQNNGVVDDSQLPKDRFSAERLKGVDSTLKIQPAKLEDSAVYLCASSWVGGAVDTQYFGPGTRLTVL.

This clone was seen once. V is TRBV18 and J is TRBJ2-3, with 10 nucleotides matching TRBD1. Germline V gene lookup returns CDR1 KGHSH and CDR2 LQKENI. This CDR3 spans 14 amino acids. The junction had 3 bases not matched to a gene; V was cut back by 6 bases and J by 3 bases. CDR3 bases: TGTGCCAGCTCGCCGGGACAGGGGACAGATACGCAGTATTTT. The encoded protein is CASSPGQGTDTQYF.

The V gene is TRBV5-1, the J gene TRBJ1-2; TRBD1 matches at 7 bases. CDR3 length: 15 residues. Germline loops: CDR1 SGHRS, CDR2 YFSETQ. After removal of 5 bases from V and 4 bases from J, the junction contained 11 bases not matched to a gene. CDR3 coding DNA: TGCGCCAGCAGACCTACAACAGGGGAGGGCTATGGCTACACCTTC. It is translated as CASRPTTGEGYGYTF.

V is TRBV9 and J is TRBJ2-5, with D perhaps being TRBD1 or TRBD2 (5 bases each). Germline V gene sequence: CDR1 SGDLS, CDR2 YYNGEE. V lost 5 bases, J lost 7 bases, and 24 bases lay in between. This CDR3 has 16 residues. The CDR3 nucleotides are TGTGCCAGCAGTAAGGCTACGACCCCCGATGGGGGGACCCAGTACTTC. Translated, it gives CASSKATTPDGGTQYF.

The count of this clone is one. The genes are TRBV20-1 and TRBJ2-3; D not certain. Germline CDR1 reads DFQATT; CDR2 reads SNEGSKA (reference sequence). Trimming pared 4 bases from V and 5 bases from J, leaving 7 bases between. The CDR3 contains 11 residues. The CDR3 DNA is TGCAGTGCTAATCTAGGAGATACGCAGTATTTT. This sequence encodes CSANLGDTQYF.

The count of this clone is one. The rearrangement joins TRBV12-5 to TRBJ2-7, with 8 positions matching TRBD1. The CDR3 covers 16 residues. J gave up 5 bases and V 0 bases, and 9 bases lay outside the gene matches. The germline V gene encodes CDR1 LGHNT and CDR2 FRNRAP. The CDR3 bases are TGTGCTAGTGGTTTGGTCCCCTCCTCGACAGGGGACGAGCAGTACTTC. Translated: CASGLVPSSTGDEQYF.

The rearrangement links TRBV7-8 to TRBJ2-7; D gene unclear. The CDR3 runs 13 residues. The V gene lost 1 base and the J gene lost 2 bases, with 6 bases spanning the gap. The germline V gene encodes CDR1 SGHVS and CDR2 FQNEAQ. Written as DNA, the CDR3 is TGTGCCAGCAGCTTAGAAGTCGCCTACGAGCAGTACTTC. Its protein product is CASSLEVAYEQYF.

Remarks on this clone: Distinct nucleotide sequences in the sample also encode this CDR3. The rearrangement joins TRBV27 to TRBJ2-7; the D is unclear. Germline V gene sequence: CDR1 MNHEY, CDR2 SMNVEV (reference sequence). CDR3 size: 14 residues. The ends were cut back, 6 bases at V and 2 bases at J, with 14 bases in the middle. This CDR3 reads CASRSPVGPYEQYF. In nucleotides, the CDR3 is TGTGCCAGCAGATCGCCCGTGGGTCCCTACGAGCAGTACTTC.

CDR3 sequence (DNA): TGTGCCAGCAGCGTATCTGTGGGTGCGGGTGAGCAGTTCTTC. Amino acid sequence: CASSVSVGAGEQFF. The rearrangement joins TRBV9 to TRBJ2-1, with D perhaps TRBD2 (5 bases). Germline CDR1 and CDR2: SGDLS and YYNGEE. Trimming took 1 base from V and 9 from J, leaving 14 bases between them. This CDR3 spans 14 amino acids.

The rearrangement joins TRBV6-1 to TRBJ1-2, with D tentatively TRBD1 (6 bases). The V end was cut by 7 bases, the J end by 6 bases, with 18 bases between. CDR3 length: 14 residues. Germline V gives CDR1 MNHNS, CDR2 SASEGT. The CDR3 bases are TGTGCCAGCACCCCTATTCGAGGGGGGGATGGCTACACCTTC. Its protein is CASTPIRGGDGYTF.

This chain joins TRBV5-1 and TRBJ1-4, with 10 bases matching TRBD1. Germline lookup yields CDR1 SGHRS and CDR2 YFSETQ. The trim removed 3 bases at V and 8 bases at J, leaving 7 bases unmatched. The CDR3 runs 15 residues. CDR3 sequence (DNA): TGCGCCAGCAGCTCACCGGGACAGGGGACGGAAAAACTGTTTTTT. Translated: CASSSPGQGTEKLFF.

The V gene is TRBV6-1, the J gene TRBJ2-3; 8 nucleotides align to TRBD2. Trimming took 7 bases from V and 3 from J; bases not matched to a gene: 9. The CDR3 has 15 residues. Per the germline V gene, CDR1 is MNHNS and CDR2 is SASEGT. CDR3 DNA sequence: TGTGCCAGCACCAGACGAGCGGGAGTGACAGATACGCAGTATTTT. It specifies CASTRRAGVTDTQYF.

The chain joins TRBV11-3 to TRBJ2-3; D could derive from TRBD1 or TRBD2 (5 bases each). This CDR3 region has 15 residues. CDR1 SGHNT and CDR2 YENEEA come from the germline V gene. V lost 5 bases, J lost 0 bases, and 12 bases lay in between. CDR3 DNA sequence: TGTGCCAGCAGCCCGGACGGGGCTAGCACAGATACGCAGTATTTT. It is translated as CASSPDGASTDTQYF.

This clone was found once. The DNA for the CDR3 is TGTGCCAGCAGCTTAGCAGAGCGGAGGACCCAGTACTTC. This gives the protein CASSLAERRTQYF. This chain links TRBV7-2 with TRBJ2-5; weak D call: TRBD2 (5 bases). Germline CDR1 reads SGHTA; CDR2 reads FQGNSA. The CDR3 extends over 13 amino acids. The V and J ends lost 0 bases and 7 bases respectively, with 9 bases between them.

The V and J genes are TRBV5-1 and TRBJ1-2; 11 bases map to TRBD1. The CDR3 spans 14 residues. V was pared by 4 bases and J by 7 bases, with 6 bases of the junction left unmatched. Germline loops: CDR1 SGHRS, CDR2 YFSETQ. The CDR3 DNA follows: TGCGCCAGCAGCCCCGGACAGGGGGCGTTTGGCTACACCTTC. This sequence encodes CASSPGQGAFGYTF. The whole variable domain, remainder taken from reference TRBV5-1 and TRBJ1-2, is KAGVTQTPRYLIKTRGQQVTLSCSPISGHRSVSWYQQTPGQGLQFLFEYFSETQRNKGNFPGRFSGRQFSNSRSEMNVSTLELGDSALYLCASSPGQGAFGYTFGSGTRLTVV.

The rearrangement joins TRBV18 to TRBJ2-1; D remains ambiguous. There are 12 residues in the CDR3. CDR1 and CDR2 (germline): KGHSH, LQKENI. The germline V and J ends were trimmed by 1 base and 4 bases, with 2 bases remaining between them. The CDR3 loop is CASSPRYNEQFF. The CDR3 bases are TGTGCCAGCTCACCACGGTACAATGAGCAGTTCTTC.

This clone was detected only a few times. The rearrangement uses TRBV7-2 and TRBJ2-1; D is perhaps TRBD2 (6 bases). The CDR3 extends over 14 amino acids. Germline V lookup: CDR1 SGHTA, CDR2 FQGNSA. Trimming removed 3 bases from V and 7 bases from J, with 13 bases in between. CDR3 amino acids: CASSLPGVWNEQFF. DNA for the CDR3: TGTGCCAGCAGCTTGCCGGGGGTATGGAATGAGCAGTTCTTC.

The CDR3 loop is CASSSGGALGGYTF. The CDR3 DNA reads as TGTGCCAGCAGTTCGGGGGGCGCCTTGGGTGGCTACACCTTC. The rearrangement links TRBV28 to TRBJ1-2; tentatively, D is TRBD1 (6 bases). In germline, CDR1 is MDHEN, CDR2 SYDVKM. V lost 4 bases, J lost 7 bases, and 16 bases lay in between. The CDR3 consists of 14 residues.

This rearrangement joins TRBV5-1 to TRBJ2-2, with 8 bases that match TRBD1. Trimming took 3 bases from V and 5 from J; bases not matched to a gene: 9. The CDR3 loop spans 16 amino acids. The germline gives CDR1 SGHRS, CDR2 YFSETQ. CDR3 protein: CASSWGQHRGTGELFF. The CDR3 DNA is TGCGCCAGCAGCTGGGGACAGCACAGGGGGACCGGGGAGCTGTTTTTT. Variable domain in full (rest from reference TRBV5-1 and TRBJ2-2): KAGVTQTPRYLIKTRGQQVTLSCSPISGHRSVSWYQQTPGQGLQFLFEYFSETQRNKGNFPGRFSGRQFSNSRSEMNVSTLELGDSALYLCASSWGQHRGTGELFFGEGSRLTVL.

This chain links TRBV10-2 with TRBJ2-3; D is undetermined. With 8 bases removed from V and 4 bases from J, the gap between germline ends came to 4 bases. This CDR3 comprises 10 residues. CDR1 and CDR2 (germline): WSHSY, SAAADI. This CDR3 is CASGPDTQYF. The CDR3 nucleotides read TGCGCCAGCGGGCCAGATACGCAGTATTTT.

A single count supports this clone. J is TRBJ2-7 and V is TRBV7-3; 7 bases agree with TRBD1. Germline CDR1 and CDR2: SGHTA and FQGTGA. The CDR3 has 13 residues. V lost 5 bases, J lost 6 bases, and 7 bases stayed unmatched. CDR3 in amino acids: CASSQTAGGEQYF. The CDR3 nucleotides are TGTGCCAGCAGCCAAACCGCAGGGGGCGAGCAGTACTTC.

The chain joins TRBV6-1 to TRBJ2-5, with D tentatively TRBD1 (5 bases). The CDR3 is 13 residues long. In germline, CDR1 is MNHNS, CDR2 SASEGT. V was shortened by 6 bases and J by 2 bases, with 10 bases between the two germline ends. The CDR3 DNA reads as TGTGCCAGCAGATGGACAAGTCAAGAGACCCAGTACTTC. Translated: CASRWTSQETQYF.

The CDR3 bases are TGTGCCAGCAGTCTCCGACAGAATCCCTACGAGCAGTACTTC. This encodes CASSLRQNPYEQYF. This rearrangement joins TRBV27 to TRBJ2-7; the D gene is possibly TRBD1 (5 bases). The CDR3 sequence is 14 residues long. Germline CDR1 is MNHEY and CDR2 is SMNVEV (reference sequence). The V gene lost 5 bases and the J gene lost 2 bases, with 13 bases spanning the gap.

The chain combines TRBV27 with TRBJ1-1, with 9 bases lining up with TRBD1. The ends lost 6 bases at V and 4 bases at J; junction bases unmatched: 12. The CDR3 covers 16 residues. Germline V gene data show CDR1 as MNHEY and CDR2 as SMNVEV (reference sequence). CDR3 protein: CASRHTTGGGPTEAFF. Written as DNA, the CDR3 is TGTGCCAGCAGACACACGACAGGGGGAGGGCCCACTGAAGCTTTCTTT.

This chain joins TRBV2 and TRBJ1-4, with D maybe TRBD1 (5 bases). CDR3 length equals 13 residues. V lost 6 bases to trimming and J lost 7 bases, with 12 bases between them. Germline V gene lookup returns CDR1 SNHLY and CDR2 FYNNEI. The CDR3 DNA follows: TGTGCCAGCAGGAAGGGACGGGTTGAAAAACTGTTTTTT. Amino acids: CASRKGRVEKLFF.

This chain links TRBV5-1 with TRBJ2-5; TRBD1 is a possible D gene (5 bases). The CDR3 is made up of 15 amino acids. Trimming left V 5 bases short and J 1 base short, with 15 bases between. The germline V gene has CDR1 SGHRS and CDR2 YFSETQ. CDR3 DNA sequence: TGCGCCAGCAGTAGGGGCCGGAACACCCAAGAGACCCAGTACTTC. Translation: CASSRGRNTQETQYF. The full variable domain, completed using reference TRBV5-1 and TRBJ2-5, is KAGVTQTPRYLIKTRGQQVTLSCSPISGHRSVSWYQQTPGQGLQFLFEYFSETQRNKGNFPGRFSGRQFSNSRSEMNVSTLELGDSALYLCASSRGRNTQETQYFGPGTRLLVL.

The V call is TRBV18, the J call TRBJ1-1; 7 bases map to TRBD1. This CDR3 has 13 residues. The V gene's germline CDR1 is KGHSH and CDR2 LQKENI. The junction had 0 bases not matched to a gene; V was cut back by 4 bases and J by 1 base. The CDR3 here is CASSRDRNTEAFF. In DNA form, the CDR3 reads TGTGCCAGCTCACGGGACAGGAACACTGAAGCTTTCTTT.

This chain connects TRBV5-4 to TRBJ2-5; possibly TRBD1 or TRBD2 for D (5 bases each). The CDR3 runs 14 residues. CDR1 SGHNT and CDR2 YYREEE come from the germline V gene (reference sequence). Between the trimmed V and J ends, which lost 4 bases and 2 bases, there was a span of 12 bases. The CDR3 DNA sequence: TGTGCCAGCAGCCCGACCGGGACGCAAGAGACCCAGTACTTC. Its protein product is CASSPTGTQETQYF.